The entry that follows covers one T cell receptor beta chain sequence. The data were taken from a study of a mutant IDH1 vaccine in newly diagnosed glioma. For the study at large: The therapy given earlier, which was standard therapy, consisted of radiotherapy, temozolomide, or both, and most of the patients received both.

Clones were read by immunoSEQ multiplex PCR, and TCRdb kept only the in-frame ones, dropping some. The table records over 25,000 clones, about 85% of them present only once. Time point of the sample: baseline, week 1 (first vaccination visit). The treatment is: pre-vaccination baseline after standard-of-care therapy. The V gene's germline CDR1 is LNHDA and CDR2 SQIVND (reference sequence). The V and J ends lost 6 bases and 7 bases, in that order; junction bases with no gene match: 14. The CDR3 runs to 16 residues. Sequencing used PBMCs, obtained from a glioma patient treated with radiotherapy, temozolomide or both. This chain joins TRBV19 and TRBJ1-1; 10 nucleotides match TRBD1. The origin of this receptor is a woman in her thirties or forties with glioma. The CDR3 nucleotides are TGTGCCAGTAGCACATACTCCGGGACAGGGGCAAATGAAGCTTTCTTT. Translating it yields CASSTYSGTGANEAFF.